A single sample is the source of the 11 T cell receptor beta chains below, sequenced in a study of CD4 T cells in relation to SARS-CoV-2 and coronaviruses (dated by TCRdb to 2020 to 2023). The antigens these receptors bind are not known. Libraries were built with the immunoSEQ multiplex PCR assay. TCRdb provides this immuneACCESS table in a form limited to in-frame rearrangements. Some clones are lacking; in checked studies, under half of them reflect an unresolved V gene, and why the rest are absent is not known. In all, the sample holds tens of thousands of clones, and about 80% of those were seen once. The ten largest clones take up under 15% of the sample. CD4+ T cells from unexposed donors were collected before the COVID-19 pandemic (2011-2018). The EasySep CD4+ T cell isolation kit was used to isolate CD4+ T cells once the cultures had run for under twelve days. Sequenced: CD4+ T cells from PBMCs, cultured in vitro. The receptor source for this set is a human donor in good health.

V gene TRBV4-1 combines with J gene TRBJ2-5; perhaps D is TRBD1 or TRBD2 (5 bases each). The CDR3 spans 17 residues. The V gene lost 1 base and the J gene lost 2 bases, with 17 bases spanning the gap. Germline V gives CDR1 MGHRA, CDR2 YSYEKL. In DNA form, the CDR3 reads TGCGCCAGCAGCCAAGTATTACGGGGACCCCGACAAGAGACCCAGTACTTC. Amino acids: CASSQVLRGPRQETQYF.

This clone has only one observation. The CDR3 DNA is TGTGCCATCAGTGAGTCGTTATTGGGGAGAGCTGAAGCTTTCTTT. This encodes CAISESLLGRAEAFF. The J gene is TRBJ1-1, the V gene TRBV10-3; no firm D call. The CDR3 spans 15 residues. In germline, CDR1 is ENHRY, CDR2 SYGVKD. Trimming shortened V by 0 bases and J by 6 bases, and 14 bases separated the two germline ends.

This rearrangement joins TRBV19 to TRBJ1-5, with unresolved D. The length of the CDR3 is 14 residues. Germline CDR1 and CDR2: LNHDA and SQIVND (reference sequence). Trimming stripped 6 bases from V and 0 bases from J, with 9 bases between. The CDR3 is CASRTLYSNQPQHF. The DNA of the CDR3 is TGTGCCAGTAGAACCCTCTATAGCAATCAGCCCCAGCATTTT.

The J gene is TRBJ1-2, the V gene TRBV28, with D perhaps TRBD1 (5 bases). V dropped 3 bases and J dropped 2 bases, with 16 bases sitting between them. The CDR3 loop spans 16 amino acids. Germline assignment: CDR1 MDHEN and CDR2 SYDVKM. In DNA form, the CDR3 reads TGTGCCAGCAGTTTGGGGCCGACCTACACCAACTATGGCTACACCTTC. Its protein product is CASSLGPTYTNYGYTF.

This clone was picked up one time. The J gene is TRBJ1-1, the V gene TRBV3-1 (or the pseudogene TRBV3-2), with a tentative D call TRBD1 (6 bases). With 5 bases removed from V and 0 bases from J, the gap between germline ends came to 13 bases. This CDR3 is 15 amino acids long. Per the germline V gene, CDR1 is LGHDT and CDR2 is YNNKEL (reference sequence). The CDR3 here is CASSSSGTMNTEAFF. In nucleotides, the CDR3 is TGTGCCAGCAGCTCTTCCGGGACAATGAACACTGAAGCTTTCTTT.

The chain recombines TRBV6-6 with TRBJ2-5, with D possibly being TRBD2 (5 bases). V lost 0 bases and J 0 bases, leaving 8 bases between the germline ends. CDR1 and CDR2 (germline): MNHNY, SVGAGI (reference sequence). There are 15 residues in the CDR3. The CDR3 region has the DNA TGTGCCAGCAGTTACTCGAGGGCGGACCAAGAGACCCAGTACTTC. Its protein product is CASSYSRADQETQYF.

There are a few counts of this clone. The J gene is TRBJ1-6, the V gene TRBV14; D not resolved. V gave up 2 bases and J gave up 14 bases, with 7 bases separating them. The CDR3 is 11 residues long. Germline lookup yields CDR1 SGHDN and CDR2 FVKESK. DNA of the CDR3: TGTGCCAGCAGCCAAAGAGGAGCCCTCCACTTT. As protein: CASSQRGALHF. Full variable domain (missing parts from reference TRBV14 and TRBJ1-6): EAGVTQFPSHSVIEKGQTVTLRCDPISGHDNLYWYRRVMGKEIKFLLHFVKESKQDESGMPNNRFLAERTGGTYSTLKVQPAELEDSGVYFCASSQRGALHFGNGTRLTVT.

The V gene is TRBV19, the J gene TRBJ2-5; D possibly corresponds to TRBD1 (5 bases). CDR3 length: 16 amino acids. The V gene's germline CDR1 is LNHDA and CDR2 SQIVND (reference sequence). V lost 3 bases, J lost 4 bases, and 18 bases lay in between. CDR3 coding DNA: TGTGCCAGTAGTATGAAAAAGACAGCTAACCCAGAGACCCAGTACTTC. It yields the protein CASSMKKTANPETQYF.

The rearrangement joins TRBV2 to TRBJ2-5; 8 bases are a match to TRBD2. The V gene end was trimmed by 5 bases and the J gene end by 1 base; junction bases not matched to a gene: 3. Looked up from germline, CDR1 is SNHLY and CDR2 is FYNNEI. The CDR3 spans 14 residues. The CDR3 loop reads CASSKSGGQETQYF. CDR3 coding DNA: TGTGCCAGCAGTAAAAGCGGGGGCCAAGAGACCCAGTACTTC.

The chain's CDR3 is CASSEGGTDTQYF. The CDR3 nucleotides are TGTGCCAGCAGTGAGGGGGGGACAGATACGCAGTATTTT. This chain joins TRBV2 and TRBJ2-3; 7 positions agree with TRBD2. The length of the CDR3 is 13 residues. Trimming cost V 3 bases and J 3 bases; bases outside gene matches: 0. CDR1 is SNHLY and CDR2 is FYNNEI in the germline V gene.

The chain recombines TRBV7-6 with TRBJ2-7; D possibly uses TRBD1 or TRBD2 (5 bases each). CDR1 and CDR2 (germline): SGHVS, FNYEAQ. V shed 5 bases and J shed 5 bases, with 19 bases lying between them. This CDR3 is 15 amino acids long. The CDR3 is CASSNGAGLKNEQYF. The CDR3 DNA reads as TGTGCCAGCAGCAACGGGGCAGGGCTAAAGAACGAGCAGTACTTC.